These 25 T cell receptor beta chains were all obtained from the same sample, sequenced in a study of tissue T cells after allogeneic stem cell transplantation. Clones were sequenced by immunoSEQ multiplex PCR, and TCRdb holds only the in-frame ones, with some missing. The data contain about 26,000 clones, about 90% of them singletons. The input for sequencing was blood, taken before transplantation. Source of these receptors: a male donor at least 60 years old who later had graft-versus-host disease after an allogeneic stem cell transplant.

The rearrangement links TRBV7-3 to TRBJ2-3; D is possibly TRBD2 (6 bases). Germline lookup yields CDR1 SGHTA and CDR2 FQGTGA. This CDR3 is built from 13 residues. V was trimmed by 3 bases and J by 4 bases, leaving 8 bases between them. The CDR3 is CASSFGSADTQYF. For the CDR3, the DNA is TGTGCCAGCAGCTTCGGGAGTGCAGATACGCAGTATTTT. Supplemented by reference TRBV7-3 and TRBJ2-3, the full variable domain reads GAGVSQTPSNKVTEKGKYVELRCDPISGHTALYWYRQSLGQGPEFLIYFQGTGAADDSGLPNDRFFAVRPEGSVSTLKIQRTERGDSAVYLCASSFGSADTQYFGPGTRLTVL.

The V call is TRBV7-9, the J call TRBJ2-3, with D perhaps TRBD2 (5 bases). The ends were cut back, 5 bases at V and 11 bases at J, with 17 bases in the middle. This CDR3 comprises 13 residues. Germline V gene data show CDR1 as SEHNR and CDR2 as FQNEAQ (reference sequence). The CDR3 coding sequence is TGTGCCAGCAGCCCGAGGACTCCTTCCGAGCAGTATTTT. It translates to CASSPRTPSEQYF.

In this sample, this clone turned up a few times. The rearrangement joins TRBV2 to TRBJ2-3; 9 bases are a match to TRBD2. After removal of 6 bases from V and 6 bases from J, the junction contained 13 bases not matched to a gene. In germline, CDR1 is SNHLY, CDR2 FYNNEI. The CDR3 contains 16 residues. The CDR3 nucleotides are TGTGCCAGCAGCCGGACTAGCGCGGATAAATTTGATACGCAGTATTTT. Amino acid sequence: CASSRTSADKFDTQYF.

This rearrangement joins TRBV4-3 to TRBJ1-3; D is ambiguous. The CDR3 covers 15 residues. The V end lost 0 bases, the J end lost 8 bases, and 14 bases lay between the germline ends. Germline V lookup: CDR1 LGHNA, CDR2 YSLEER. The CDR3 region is CASSQEFEVDHTIYF. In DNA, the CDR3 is TGCGCCAGCAGCCAAGAGTTCGAGGTAGACCACACCATATATTTT.

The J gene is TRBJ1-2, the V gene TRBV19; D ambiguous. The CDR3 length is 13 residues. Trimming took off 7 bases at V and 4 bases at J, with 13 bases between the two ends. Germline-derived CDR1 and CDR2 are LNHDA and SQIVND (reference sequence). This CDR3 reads CASTPDGSYGYTF. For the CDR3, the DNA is TGTGCCAGTACCCCAGACGGTAGCTATGGCTACACCTTC. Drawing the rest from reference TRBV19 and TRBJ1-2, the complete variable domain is DGGITQSPKYLFRKEGQNVTLSCEQNLNHDAMYWYRQDPGQGLRLIYYSQIVNDFQKGDIAEGYSVSREKKESFPLTVTSAQKNPTAFYLCASTPDGSYGYTFGSGTRLTVV.

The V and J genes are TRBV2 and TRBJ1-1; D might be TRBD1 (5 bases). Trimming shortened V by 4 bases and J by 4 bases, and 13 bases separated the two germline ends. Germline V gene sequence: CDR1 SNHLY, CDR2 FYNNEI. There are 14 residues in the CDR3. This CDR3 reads CASSGQQVGTEAFF. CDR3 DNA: TGTGCCAGCAGTGGACAACAGGTGGGCACTGAAGCTTTCTTT.

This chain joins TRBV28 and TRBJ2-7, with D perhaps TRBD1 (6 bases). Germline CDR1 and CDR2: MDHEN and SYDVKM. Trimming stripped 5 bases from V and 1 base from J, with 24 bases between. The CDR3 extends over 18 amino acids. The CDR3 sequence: CASSNRASRGSDSYEQYF. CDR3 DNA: TGTGCCAGCAGTAACAGGGCCTCTAGAGGGTCCGATTCCTACGAGCAGTACTTC.

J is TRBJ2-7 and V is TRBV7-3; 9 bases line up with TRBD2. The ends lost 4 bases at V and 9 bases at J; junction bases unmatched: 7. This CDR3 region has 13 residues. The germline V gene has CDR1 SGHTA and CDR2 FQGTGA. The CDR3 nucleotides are TGTGCCAGCAGCTCAGGCGGGAGGGCCGCGCAGTACTTC. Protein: CASSSGGRAAQYF.

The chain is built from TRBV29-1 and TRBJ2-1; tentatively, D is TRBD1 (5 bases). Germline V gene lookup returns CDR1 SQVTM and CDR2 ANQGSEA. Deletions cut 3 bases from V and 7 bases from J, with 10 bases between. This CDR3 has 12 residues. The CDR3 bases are TGCAGCGTTGACCAGGGAATGAATGAGCAGTTCTTC. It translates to CSVDQGMNEQFF.

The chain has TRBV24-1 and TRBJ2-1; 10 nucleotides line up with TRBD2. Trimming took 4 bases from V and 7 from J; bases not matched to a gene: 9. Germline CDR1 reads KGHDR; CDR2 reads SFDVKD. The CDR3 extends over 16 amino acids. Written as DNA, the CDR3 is TGTGCCACCAGTGAACAAAGCGGGGGGGCCAGGAATGAGCAGTTCTTC. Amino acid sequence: CATSEQSGGARNEQFF.

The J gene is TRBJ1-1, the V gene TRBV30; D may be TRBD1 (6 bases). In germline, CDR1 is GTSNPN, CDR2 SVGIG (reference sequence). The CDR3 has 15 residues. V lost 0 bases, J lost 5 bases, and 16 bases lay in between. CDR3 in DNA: TGTGCCTGGAGTGTAATGCCCGGGGGCTTAACTGAAGCTTTCTTT. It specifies CAWSVMPGGLTEAFF.

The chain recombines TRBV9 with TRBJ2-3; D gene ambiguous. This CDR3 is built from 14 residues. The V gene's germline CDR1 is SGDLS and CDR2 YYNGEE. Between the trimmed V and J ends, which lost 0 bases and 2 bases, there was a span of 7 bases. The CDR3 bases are TGTGCCAGCAGCGTAGAGGTGCTCACAGATACGCAGTATTTT. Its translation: CASSVEVLTDTQYF. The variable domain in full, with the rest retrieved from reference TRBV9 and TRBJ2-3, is DSGVTQTPKHLITATGQRVTLRCSPRSGDLSVYWYQQSLDQGLQFLIQYYNGEERAKGNILERFSAQQFPDLHSELNLSSLELGDSALYFCASSVEVLTDTQYFGPGTRLTVL.

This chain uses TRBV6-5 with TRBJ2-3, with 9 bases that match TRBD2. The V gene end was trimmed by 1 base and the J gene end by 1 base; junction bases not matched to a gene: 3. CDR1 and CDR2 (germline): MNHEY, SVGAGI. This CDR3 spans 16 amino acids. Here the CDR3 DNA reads TGTGCCAGCAGTTACTTCCGACTAGCGGGCACAGATACGCAGTATTTT. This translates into CASSYFRLAGTDTQYF.

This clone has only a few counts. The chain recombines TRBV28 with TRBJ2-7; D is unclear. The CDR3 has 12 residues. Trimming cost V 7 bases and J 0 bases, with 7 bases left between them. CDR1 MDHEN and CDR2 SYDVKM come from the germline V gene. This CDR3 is CASITSSYEQYF. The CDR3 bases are TGTGCCAGCATTACCAGCTCCTACGAGCAGTACTTC.

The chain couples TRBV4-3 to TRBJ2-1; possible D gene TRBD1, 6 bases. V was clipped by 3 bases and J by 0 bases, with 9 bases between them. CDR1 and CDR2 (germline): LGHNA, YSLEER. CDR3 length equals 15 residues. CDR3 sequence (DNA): TGCGCCAGCAGCCAGGGACAATTCTCCTACAATGAGCAGTTCTTC. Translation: CASSQGQFSYNEQFF.

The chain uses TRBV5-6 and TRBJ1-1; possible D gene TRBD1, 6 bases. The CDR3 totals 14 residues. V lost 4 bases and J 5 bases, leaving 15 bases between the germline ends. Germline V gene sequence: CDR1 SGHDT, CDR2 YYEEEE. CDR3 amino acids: CASSETGGRTEAFF. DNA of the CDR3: TGTGCCAGCAGCGAAACTGGGGGGCGAACTGAAGCTTTCTTT.

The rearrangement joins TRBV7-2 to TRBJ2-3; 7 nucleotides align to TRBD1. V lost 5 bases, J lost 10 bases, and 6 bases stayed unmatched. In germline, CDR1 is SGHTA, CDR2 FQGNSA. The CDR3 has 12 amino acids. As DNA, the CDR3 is TGTGCCAGCAGCCGGGACCAGGGGGCGCAGTATTTT. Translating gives CASSRDQGAQYF.

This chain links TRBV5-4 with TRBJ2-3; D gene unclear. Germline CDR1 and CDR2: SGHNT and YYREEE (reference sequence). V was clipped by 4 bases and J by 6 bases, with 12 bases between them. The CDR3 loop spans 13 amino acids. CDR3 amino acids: CASSTDLGDTQYF. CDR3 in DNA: TGTGCCAGCAGCACCGACCTCGGGGATACGCAGTATTTT.

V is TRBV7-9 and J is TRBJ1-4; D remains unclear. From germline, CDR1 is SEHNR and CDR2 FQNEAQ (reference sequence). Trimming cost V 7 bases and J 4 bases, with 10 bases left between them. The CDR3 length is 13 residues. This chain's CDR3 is CASTTRGNEKLFF. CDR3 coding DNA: TGTGCCAGCACCACGCGGGGTAATGAAAAACTGTTTTTT.

CDR3 bases: TGTGCCAGCAGCTTACAGGGGGCGGTGAACACTGAAGCTTTCTTT. Protein product: CASSLQGAVNTEAFF. The chain joins TRBV7-2 to TRBJ1-1, with 8 bases fitting TRBD1. The germline V gene has CDR1 SGHTA and CDR2 FQGNSA. V trimming: 2 bases; J trimming: 0 bases; junction bases outside the gene matches: 2. This CDR3 region has 15 residues.

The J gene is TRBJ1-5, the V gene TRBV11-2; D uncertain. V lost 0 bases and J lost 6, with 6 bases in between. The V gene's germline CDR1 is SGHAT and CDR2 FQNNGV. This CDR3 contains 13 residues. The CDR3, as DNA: TGTGCCAGCAGCTTAGATTTGAGTCAGCCCCAGCATTTT. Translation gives CASSLDLSQPQHF.

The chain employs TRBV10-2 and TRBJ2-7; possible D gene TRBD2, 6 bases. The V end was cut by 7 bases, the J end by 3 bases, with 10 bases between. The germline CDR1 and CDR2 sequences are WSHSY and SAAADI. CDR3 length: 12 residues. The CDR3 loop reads CASTDSGYEQYF. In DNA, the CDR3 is TGCGCCAGCACGGATAGCGGCTACGAGCAGTACTTC.

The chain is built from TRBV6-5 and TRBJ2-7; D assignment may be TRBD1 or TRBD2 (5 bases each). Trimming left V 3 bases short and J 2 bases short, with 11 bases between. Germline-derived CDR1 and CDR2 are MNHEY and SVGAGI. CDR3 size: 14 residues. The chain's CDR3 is CASSYGTAAYEQYF. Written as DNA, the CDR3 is TGTGCCAGCAGTTATGGGACGGCAGCCTACGAGCAGTACTTC.

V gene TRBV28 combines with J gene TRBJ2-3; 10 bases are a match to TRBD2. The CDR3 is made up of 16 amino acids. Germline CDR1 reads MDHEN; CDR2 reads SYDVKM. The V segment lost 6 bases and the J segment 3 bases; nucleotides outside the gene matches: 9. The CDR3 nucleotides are TGTGCCAGCAGGCTGGGAATAGCGGGAGGTACAGATACGCAGTATTTT. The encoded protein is CASRLGIAGGTDTQYF.

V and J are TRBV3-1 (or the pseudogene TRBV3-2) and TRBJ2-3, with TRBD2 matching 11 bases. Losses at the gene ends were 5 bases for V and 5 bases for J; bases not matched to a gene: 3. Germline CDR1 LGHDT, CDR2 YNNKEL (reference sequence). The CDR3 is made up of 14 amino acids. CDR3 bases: TGTGCCAGCAGCTACGGGACTAGCGGAGATACGCAGTATTTT. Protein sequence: CASSYGTSGDTQYF.